This T cell receptor beta chain was recorded in a study of OX40 agonist ivuxolimab in advanced cancers. About the study: The mean age was 60 years, ranging from roughly 23 to 80, with under 90% of participants male. General study points: CD8+ T cells showed, on average, more clonal expansion than CD4+ cells. Low levels of normalized T-cell clonal expansion also appeared in some nonresponders.

V was pared by 4 bases and J by 11 bases, with 20 bases between. Germline values: CDR1 MGHDK, CDR2 SYGVNS. The CDR3 loop spans 14 amino acids. The protocol was immunoSEQ multiplex PCR, while the TCRdb copy is restricted to in-frame clones and leaves out a portion. This sample has roughly 53,000 clones; over 90% occur once, and the top ten carry 18%. Comment on this clone: The antigen is not known.

Patients with a history of autoimmune disease or on systemic immunosuppression were excluded. This chain joins TRBV25-1 and TRBJ1-1, with D possibly being TRBD1 (6 bases). The source material was CD4+ or CD8+ T cells sorted from blood, sampled in a trial of the OX40 agonist ivuxolimab. The clonotype comes from an adult with an advanced solid tumor such as melanoma, head and neck, liver or kidney cancer. The CDR3 nucleotides are TGTGCCAGCAGTGGCCCCTCGACAGGTCTTGGGGCTTTCTTT. Amino acid sequence: CASSGPSTGLGAFF. The variable domain in full, completed from reference TRBV25-1 and TRBJ1-1, reads EADIYQTPRYLVIGTGKKITLECSQTMGHDKMYWYQQDPGMELHLIHYSYGVNSTEKGDLSSESTVSRIRTEHFPLTLESARPSHTSQYLCASSGPSTGLGAFFGQGTRLTVV.